A single sample gave rise to the 17 T cell receptor beta chains below, sequenced in a study of shared clonotypes between healthy human individuals. Measured with immunoSEQ multiplex PCR; TCRdb has only the in-frame clones, and not every one. The data show about 490,000 clones, with roughly 85% seen just once and over 9.5% held by the top ten. Sequencing used PBMCs. The receptors here all came from a woman in her thirties or forties in good health. Some clones in this sample may be carry-over from other donors' samples.

The genes are TRBV28 and TRBJ2-5, with D unclear. The CDR3 is made up of 12 amino acids. Per germline, CDR1 MDHEN and CDR2 SYDVKM. V was trimmed by 2 bases and J by 5 bases, leaving 6 bases between them. The CDR3 sequence is CASSLVGETQYF. The CDR3 nucleotides are TGTGCCAGCAGTTTAGTAGGGGAGACCCAGTACTTC. The variable domain in full, with the rest retrieved from reference TRBV28 and TRBJ2-5, is DVKVTQSSRYLVKRTGEKVFLECVQDMDHENMFWYRQDPGLGLRLIYFSYDVKMKEKGDIPEGYSVSREKKERFSLILESASTNQTSMYLCASSLVGETQYFGPGTRLLVL.

The chain is built from TRBV7-2 and TRBJ2-3; TRBD2 matches 7 bases. Germline lookup yields CDR1 SGHTA and CDR2 FQGNSA. The CDR3 covers 16 residues. The ends lost 6 bases at V and 0 bases at J; junction bases unmatched: 9. The DNA of the CDR3 is TGTGCCAGCAGTTACCTAAGCGGGACTAGCACAGATACGCAGTATTTT. It codes for CASSYLSGTSTDTQYF.

This clone came up once. This chain uses TRBV7-3 with TRBJ2-2; D might be TRBD2 (5 bases). Trimming left V 1 base short and J 4 bases short, with 10 bases between. Germline-derived CDR1 and CDR2 are SGHTA and FQGTGA. The CDR3 is 15 residues long. CDR3 region: CASSLKTTSTGELFF. The CDR3 DNA sequence: TGTGCCAGCAGCTTAAAGACAACTAGCACCGGGGAGCTGTTTTTT.

This clone was counted a single time. The chain is built from TRBV7-9 and TRBJ2-1; 7 nucleotides align to TRBD2. CDR1 is SEHNR, CDR2 FQNEAQ, per germline (reference sequence). The CDR3 runs 12 residues. The J segment lost 8 bases and the V segment lost 4 bases, leaving 2 bases of the junction unmatched. The CDR3 nucleotides are TGTGCCAGCAGCTCTAGCGGCGATGAGCAGTTCTTC. This gives the protein CASSSSGDEQFF.

CDR3 coding DNA: TGTGCCAGCAGCTCTCTCCATCAGCCCCAGCATTTT. This encodes CASSSLHQPQHF. This chain connects TRBV7-9 to TRBJ1-5, with D unresolved. The CDR3 sequence is 12 residues long. Deletions cut 4 bases from V and 5 bases from J, with 6 bases between. The germline V gene encodes CDR1 SEHNR and CDR2 FQNEAQ (reference sequence).

The chain links TRBV27 to TRBJ1-5; 9 bases agree with TRBD1. There are 16 residues in the CDR3. After removal of 4 bases from V and 5 bases from J, the junction contained 9 bases not matched to a gene. CDR1 is MNHEY, CDR2 SMNVEV, per germline (reference sequence). CDR3 residues: CASSSLTGGADQPQHF. For the CDR3, the DNA is TGTGCCAGCAGTTCCCTAACAGGGGGCGCGGATCAGCCCCAGCATTTT.

This chain links TRBV5-4 with TRBJ1-1, with D unclear. Germline assignment: CDR1 SGHNT and CDR2 YYREEE (reference sequence). V lost 1 base and J lost 6, with 13 bases in between. The CDR3 spans 14 residues. In nucleotides, the CDR3 is TGTGCCAGCAGCTTGAGTTATGGCTCCCCTGAAGCTTTCTTT. This sequence encodes CASSLSYGSPEAFF.

This clone appeared a few times. V and J are TRBV4-3 and TRBJ1-1; D is ambiguous. V was trimmed by 0 bases and J by 4 bases, leaving 9 bases between them. The CDR3 extends over 14 amino acids. The germline CDR1 and CDR2 sequences are LGHNA and YSLEER. CDR3 sequence: CASSQDLGRTEAFF. CDR3 in DNA: TGCGCCAGCAGCCAAGATTTAGGGCGCACTGAAGCTTTCTTT.

In this sample, this clone turned up a few times. CDR3 coding DNA: TGCGCCAGCAGCTTTACTAGCGGCACCTACAATGAGCAGTTCTTC. This codes for CASSFTSGTYNEQFF. This chain connects TRBV5-1 to TRBJ2-1, with 8 bases lining up with TRBD2. The length of the CDR3 is 15 residues. V was pared by 2 bases and J by 2 bases, with 3 bases of the junction left unmatched. Germline loops: CDR1 SGHRS, CDR2 YFSETQ.

The rearrangement uses TRBV7-8 and TRBJ1-2; 8 positions agree with TRBD1. The V gene end was trimmed by 4 bases and the J gene end by 3 bases; junction bases not matched to a gene: 4. Per germline, CDR1 SGHVS and CDR2 FQNEAQ. The CDR3 is 14 amino acids. The CDR3 region is CASSSRGLDYGYTF. The CDR3 bases are TGTGCCAGCAGCTCCAGGGGGCTGGACTATGGCTACACCTTC. Drawing the rest from reference TRBV7-8 and TRBJ1-2, the complete variable domain is GAGVSQSPRYKVAKRGQDVALRCDPISGHVSLFWYQQALGQGPEFLTYFQNEAQLDKSGLPSDRFFAERPEGSVSTLKIQRTQQEDSAVYLCASSSRGLDYGYTFGSGTRLTVV.

The rearrangement links TRBV30 to TRBJ2-3; D call uncertain. The germline CDR1 and CDR2 sequences are GTSNPN and SVGIG (reference sequence). The germline V and J ends were trimmed by 1 base and 5 bases, with 7 bases remaining between them. The CDR3 consists of 12 residues. The DNA for the CDR3 is TGTGCCTGGAGTGACTATGGAGATACGCAGTATTTT. Translated: CAWSDYGDTQYF.

The chain is built from TRBV9 and TRBJ1-1, with TRBD1 identical over 8 bases. In germline, CDR1 is SGDLS, CDR2 YYNGEE. CDR3 size: 15 residues. The trim removed 0 bases at V and 3 bases at J, leaving 4 bases unmatched. CDR3 nucleotide sequence: TGTGCCAGCAGCGTAGGTCAGGGGGCGGACACTGAAGCTTTCTTT. Its protein product is CASSVGQGADTEAFF.

The chain employs TRBV19 and TRBJ2-1; 12 positions agree with TRBD2. After removal of 4 bases from V and 9 bases from J, the junction contained 4 bases not matched to a gene. Germline loops: CDR1 LNHDA, CDR2 SQIVND (reference sequence). The CDR3 runs to 14 residues. The CDR3 nucleotides read TGTGCCAGTAGTACTAGCGGGAGGGCCGGTGAGCAGTTCTTC. It yields the protein CASSTSGRAGEQFF. The entire variable domain, with the rest obtained from reference TRBV19 and TRBJ2-1, is as follows: DGGITQSPKYLFRKEGQNVTLSCEQNLNHDAMYWYRQDPGQGLRLIYYSQIVNDFQKGDIAEGYSVSREKKESFPLTVTSAQKNPTAFYLCASSTSGRAGEQFFGPGTRLTVL.

The genes are TRBV29-1 and TRBJ2-2; D gene unclear. Deletions cut 6 bases from V and 2 bases from J, with 10 bases between. The CDR3 sequence is 13 residues long. Germline V CDR1 and CDR2: SQVTM, ANQGSEA. CDR3 region: CSVLKTNTGELFF. CDR3 DNA: TGCAGCGTCCTCAAGACAAACACCGGGGAGCTGTTTTTT.

This chain joins TRBV5-1 and TRBJ2-3, with TRBD2 as a possible D gene (6 bases). Trimming cost V 4 bases and J 0 bases, with 9 bases left between them. The CDR3 has 14 residues. Per the germline V gene, CDR1 is SGHRS and CDR2 is YFSETQ. The CDR3 loop reads CASSPGTSTDTQYF. Written as DNA, the CDR3 is TGCGCCAGCAGCCCTGGGACTAGCACAGATACGCAGTATTTT. The full variable domain, with the rest looked up from reference TRBV5-1 and TRBJ2-3, is KAGVTQTPRYLIKTRGQQVTLSCSPISGHRSVSWYQQTPGQGLQFLFEYFSETQRNKGNFPGRFSGRQFSNSRSEMNVSTLELGDSALYLCASSPGTSTDTQYFGPGTRLTVL.

The genes are TRBV19 and TRBJ2-7, with 7 bases identical to TRBD1. The germline gives CDR1 LNHDA, CDR2 SQIVND (reference sequence). The trim removed 1 base at V and 4 bases at J, leaving 7 bases unmatched. This CDR3 contains 15 residues. CDR3 bases: TGTGCCAGTAGTATAGCCCCACTACAGGGGTACGAGCAGTACTTC. This encodes CASSIAPLQGYEQYF.

This clone has just one count. The V call is TRBV6-6, the J call TRBJ2-2; 9 nucleotides agree with TRBD1. Per the germline V gene, CDR1 is MNHNY and CDR2 is SVGAGI (reference sequence). This CDR3 is 16 amino acids long. The V gene end was trimmed by 6 bases and the J gene end by 5 bases; junction bases not matched to a gene: 10. CDR3 in amino acids: CASSRPGQGNTGELFF. The CDR3 coding sequence is TGTGCCAGCAGCCGGCCGGGACAGGGAAATACCGGGGAGCTGTTTTTT.